This TCR beta chain was sequenced for a study of PD-1 blockade in classical Hodgkin lymphoma. Germline CDR1 SGHVS, CDR2 FQNEAQ. V was shortened by 7 bases and J by 11 bases, with 14 bases between the two germline ends. The CDR3 is made up of 12 amino acids. Profiling relied on immunoSEQ multiplex PCR, and the TCRdb table lists in-frame clones only, not all of them. The profile shows fewer than 90,000 clones, 93% of them singletons. Study-wide points: Baseline TCR diversity was reportedly lower in newly diagnosed patients than healthy donors. Possibly reflecting disease activity or prior therapy, repertoire differences have causes that remain undefined.

This clone was detected only once. Its antigen is unknown. Documented time point: newly diagnosed, previously untreated cHL patient sample. Newly diagnosed, untreated classical Hodgkin lymphoma PBMCs provided comparison. The sample consisted of peripheral blood mononuclear cells (PBMCs). V usage is TRBV7-8 and J usage is TRBJ2-2; tentative D call: TRBD2 (5 bases). This clonotype was obtained from a human donor with classical Hodgkin lymphoma. For the CDR3, the DNA is TGTGCCAGCACCCCCTTTCGGGGAGAGCTGTTTTTT. Translation gives CASTPFRGELFF.